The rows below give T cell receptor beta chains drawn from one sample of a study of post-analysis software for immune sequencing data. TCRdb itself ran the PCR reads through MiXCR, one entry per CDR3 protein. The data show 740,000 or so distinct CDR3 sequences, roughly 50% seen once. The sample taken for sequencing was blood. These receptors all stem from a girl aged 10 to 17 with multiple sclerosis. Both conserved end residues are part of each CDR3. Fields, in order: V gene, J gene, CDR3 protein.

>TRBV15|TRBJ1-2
CATSRPGTGGRGYTF
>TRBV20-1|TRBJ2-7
CSARDIAREDTFVYEQYF
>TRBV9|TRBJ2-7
CASSVGSGTPYEQYF
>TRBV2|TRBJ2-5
CASSEVGGSRQETQYF
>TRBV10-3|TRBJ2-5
CAISIGPGKTQYF
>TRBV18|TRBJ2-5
CASSPGTPNEQYF
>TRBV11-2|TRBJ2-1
CASSLDLAGGALDEQFF
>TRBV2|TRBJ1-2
CASSEATGGSGGYTF
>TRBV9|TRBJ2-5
CASSVDRDPQETQYF
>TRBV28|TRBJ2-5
CASSLSSGRVKQYF
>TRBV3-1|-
CASSQRLAGALNYEQYF
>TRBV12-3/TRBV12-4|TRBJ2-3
CASSLLIPDTQYF
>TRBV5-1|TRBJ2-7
CASSWGRAAYEQYF
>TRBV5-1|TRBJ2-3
CASSYGRSFASTDTQYF
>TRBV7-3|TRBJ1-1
CASSLTGVRTEAFF